These 20 T cell receptor beta chains share one sample of origin, sequenced in a study of T cell responses to AZD1222 COVID-19 vaccine. The repertoire was sequenced with immunoSEQ multiplex PCR; TCRdb's copy has only in-frame clones and lacks some. This repertoire shows just under 75,000 clones, about 78% found once; its top ten account for 40% to 55%. The material sequenced was peripheral blood, taken 28 days after the second AZD1222 dose. The receptor source for this set is an adult who received the AZD1222 COVID-19 vaccine.

This chain uses TRBV3-1 (or the pseudogene TRBV3-2) with TRBJ2-2, with unresolved D. This CDR3 has 14 amino acids. The V and J ends lost 0 bases and 5 bases respectively, with 7 bases between them. Germline assignment: CDR1 LGHDT and CDR2 YNNKEL (reference sequence). The CDR3 DNA is TGTGCCAGCAGCCAAGATCTGGGAACCGGGGAGCTGTTTTTT. Encoded protein: CASSQDLGTGELFF.

This chain connects TRBV18 to TRBJ1-1; the D gene is possibly TRBD1 (5 bases). Trimming shortened V by 0 bases and J by 3 bases, and 14 bases separated the two germline ends. The germline gives CDR1 KGHSH, CDR2 LQKENI. The CDR3 length is 16 residues. The CDR3: CASSPPAGGGDTEAFF. The CDR3 DNA is TGTGCCAGCTCACCACCGGCGGGGGGTGGGGACACTGAAGCTTTCTTT.

This clone was counted at least ten times. This rearrangement joins TRBV9 to TRBJ2-1, with D uncertain. The V end lost 4 bases, the J end lost 6 bases, and 8 bases lay between the germline ends. CDR1 is SGDLS and CDR2 is YYNGEE in the germline V gene. The CDR3 covers 12 residues. CDR3: CASSTPINEQFF. The CDR3 DNA reads as TGTGCCAGCAGCACCCCGATCAATGAGCAGTTCTTC.

This clone was recorded only once. The J gene is TRBJ1-4, the V gene TRBV29-1, with 7 bases identical to TRBD1. Trimming cost V 6 bases and J 5 bases; bases outside gene matches: 9. Germline CDR1 and CDR2: SQVTM and ANQGSEA. The CDR3 covers 14 residues. CDR3 nucleotides: TGCAGCGTGGACTCCGGGACAGAAAATGAAAAACTGTTTTTT. It translates to CSVDSGTENEKLFF. Full variable domain (outside the CDR3, taken from reference TRBV29-1 and TRBJ1-4): SAVISQKPSRDICQRGTSLTIQCQVDSQVTMMFWYRQQPGQSLTLIATANQGSEATYESGFVIDKFPISRPNLTFSTLTVSNMSPEDSSIYLCSVDSGTENEKLFFGSGTQLSVL.

This clone came up once. The V and J genes are TRBV19 and TRBJ2-7; D uncertain. The germline V gene encodes CDR1 LNHDA and CDR2 SQIVND (reference sequence). Trimming pared 5 bases from V and 3 bases from J, leaving 11 bases between. The CDR3 sequence is 13 residues long. The CDR3 DNA reads TGTGCCAGTAGTGCCGGAGCTCTCTACGAGCAGTACTTC. It encodes CASSAGALYEQYF.

In its sample, this clone was seen a few times. The chain recombines TRBV29-1 with TRBJ1-1; D call uncertain. V was pared by 4 bases and J by 0 bases, with 6 bases between. Per germline, CDR1 SQVTM and CDR2 ANQGSEA. The CDR3 sequence is 12 residues long. CDR3 sequence: CSVGVMNTEAFF. The DNA for the CDR3 is TGCAGCGTTGGGGTCATGAACACTGAAGCTTTCTTT.

V is TRBV28 and J is TRBJ1-1; D is unclear. V was cut by 4 bases and J by 1 base, with 7 bases left in between. The CDR3 is 13 amino acids. CDR1 and CDR2 from the germline V gene are MDHEN and SYDVKM. The CDR3 region is CASSSFTNTEAFF. CDR3 nucleotide sequence: TGTGCCAGCAGTTCGTTCACGAACACTGAAGCTTTCTTT.

This chain joins TRBV11-3 and TRBJ2-7; tentatively, D is TRBD1 or TRBD2 (5 bases each). Per germline, CDR1 SGHNT and CDR2 YENEEA. The CDR3 is made up of 14 amino acids. Between the trimmed V and J ends, which lost 4 bases and 2 bases, there was a span of 12 bases. DNA of the CDR3: TGTGCCAGCAGCTCTGGGGGACCACCCTACGAGCAGTACTTC. It specifies CASSSGGPPYEQYF. Full variable domain (rest looked up from reference TRBV11-3 and TRBJ2-7): EAGVVQSPRYKIIEKKQPVAFWCNPISGHNTLYWYLQNLGQGPELLIRYENEEAVDDSQLPKDRFSAERLKGVDSTLKIQPAELGDSAVYLCASSSGGPPYEQYFGPGTRLTVT.

The chain employs TRBV9 and TRBJ1-1; tentatively, D is TRBD1 (5 bases). The germline V gene has CDR1 SGDLS and CDR2 YYNGEE. This CDR3 has 15 amino acids. With 4 bases removed from V and 1 base from J, the gap between germline ends came to 14 bases. The CDR3 loop reads CASSPYAGENTEAFF. CDR3 nucleotides: TGTGCCAGCAGCCCCTATGCGGGGGAGAACACTGAAGCTTTCTTT. Filled out from reference TRBV9 and TRBJ1-1, the complete variable domain reads DSGVTQTPKHLITATGQRVTLRCSPRSGDLSVYWYQQSLDQGLQFLIQYYNGEERAKGNILERFSAQQFPDLHSELNLSSLELGDSALYFCASSPYAGENTEAFFGQGTRLTVV.

V and J are TRBV28 and TRBJ1-6, with no clear D. V was clipped by 3 bases and J by 6 bases, with 18 bases between them. The CDR3 totals 17 residues. The V gene's germline CDR1 is MDHEN and CDR2 SYDVKM. CDR3 nucleotides: TGTGCCAGCAGTTTCGATTTGGGTTTGGCAGCTAATTCACCCCTCCACTTT. It yields the protein CASSFDLGLAANSPLHF.

The chain uses TRBV6-5 and TRBJ2-7, with 7 bases identical to TRBD1. The CDR3 covers 14 residues. The germline V gene has CDR1 MNHEY and CDR2 SVGAGI. Trimming at V came to 7 bases and at J to 6 bases, leaving 12 bases not matched to a gene. The CDR3 DNA reads as TGTGCCAGCACAGAAAGAGACAGGGCCCCCGAGCAGTACTTC. This gives the protein CASTERDRAPEQYF.

The chain carries TRBV19 and TRBJ2-7, with 10 bases identical to TRBD2. V dropped 6 bases and J dropped 3; count of bases not matched to a gene: 5. Germline V lookup: CDR1 LNHDA, CDR2 SQIVND (reference sequence). The CDR3 is 14 amino acids. CDR3 region: CASRRTSGDYEQYF. CDR3 bases: TGTGCCAGTAGAAGGACTAGCGGAGACTACGAGCAGTACTTC.

The chain is built from TRBV28 and TRBJ2-2; tentative D call: TRBD2 (6 bases). Trimming removed 5 bases at V and 5 bases at J, with 18 bases between. Germline loops: CDR1 MDHEN, CDR2 SYDVKM. The CDR3 loop spans 16 amino acids. DNA of the CDR3: TGTGCCAGCAGTCCCCATATAGCGGCCTCGACCGGGGAGCTGTTTTTT. It yields the protein CASSPHIAASTGELFF.

CDR3 DNA sequence: TGTGCCACTGGGGACAGCCTTAATGAAAAACTGTTTTTT. This sequence encodes CATGDSLNEKLFF. The chain couples TRBV24-1 to TRBJ1-4, with TRBD1 matching 7 bases. Unmatched junction bases numbered 5, after V lost 10 bases and J lost 4 bases. The germline CDR1 and CDR2 sequences are KGHDR and SFDVKD. The CDR3 runs 13 residues.

V is TRBV11-3 and J is TRBJ2-1; TRBD1 matches at 8 bases. This CDR3 comprises 14 residues. Unmatched junction bases numbered 7, after V lost 1 base and J lost 11 bases. The germline V gene has CDR1 SGHNT and CDR2 YENEEA. The CDR3 DNA follows: TGTGCCAGCAGCTTAGCAGGGGGCGACTCCAAGCAGTTCTTC. This translates into CASSLAGGDSKQFF.

V usage is TRBV5-3 and J usage is TRBJ2-1; D may match TRBD1 or TRBD2 (6 bases each). TRBV5-3 is given ORF status, its function remaining uncertain. The CDR3 is 18 amino acids. Trimming left V 0 bases short and J 6 bases short, with 22 bases between. CDR3: CARSLEPKHREVGNEQFF. CDR3 DNA: TGTGCCAGAAGCTTGGAACCAAAGCACAGGGAGGTGGGCAATGAGCAGTTCTTC.

The chain joins TRBV7-6 to TRBJ1-4; TRBD1 is a possible D gene (6 bases). CDR3 size: 15 residues. Trimming shortened V by 4 bases and J by 0 bases, and 9 bases separated the two germline ends. Germline CDR1 is SGHVS and CDR2 is FNYEAQ. CDR3 residues: CASSWTAATNEKLFF. The CDR3 nucleotides are TGTGCCAGCAGCTGGACAGCCGCAACTAATGAAAAACTGTTTTTT.

The chain uses TRBV3-1 (or the pseudogene TRBV3-2) and TRBJ1-5, with D perhaps TRBD1 (6 bases). CDR1 is LGHDT and CDR2 is YNNKEL in the germline V gene (reference sequence). V gave up 5 bases and J gave up 3 bases, with 17 bases separating them. The CDR3 runs to 16 residues. The CDR3 protein is CASSGGVGGDNQPQHF. Written as DNA, the CDR3 is TGTGCCAGCAGCGGAGGGGTGGGGGGCGACAATCAGCCCCAGCATTTT.

This clone was seen a handful of times. V usage is TRBV6-1 and J usage is TRBJ2-2; weak D call: TRBD2 (6 bases). The length of the CDR3 is 14 residues. The V gene lost 3 bases and the J gene lost 6 bases, with 11 bases spanning the gap. Germline V CDR1 and CDR2: MNHNS, SASEGT. Here the CDR3 reads CASSDPWGAGELFF. Written as DNA, the CDR3 is TGTGCCAGCAGTGACCCCTGGGGGGCCGGGGAGCTGTTTTTT.

The genes are TRBV7-2 and TRBJ2-4, with a tentative D call TRBD1 (6 bases). The CDR3 is made up of 16 amino acids. Deletions cut 1 base from V and 3 bases from J, with 13 bases between. Germline V gene sequence: CDR1 SGHTA, CDR2 FQGNSA. CDR3 in DNA: TGTGCCAGCAGCTTAGGGGCAGGGGAAGGCAAAAACATTCAGTACTTC. It codes for CASSLGAGEGKNIQYF.